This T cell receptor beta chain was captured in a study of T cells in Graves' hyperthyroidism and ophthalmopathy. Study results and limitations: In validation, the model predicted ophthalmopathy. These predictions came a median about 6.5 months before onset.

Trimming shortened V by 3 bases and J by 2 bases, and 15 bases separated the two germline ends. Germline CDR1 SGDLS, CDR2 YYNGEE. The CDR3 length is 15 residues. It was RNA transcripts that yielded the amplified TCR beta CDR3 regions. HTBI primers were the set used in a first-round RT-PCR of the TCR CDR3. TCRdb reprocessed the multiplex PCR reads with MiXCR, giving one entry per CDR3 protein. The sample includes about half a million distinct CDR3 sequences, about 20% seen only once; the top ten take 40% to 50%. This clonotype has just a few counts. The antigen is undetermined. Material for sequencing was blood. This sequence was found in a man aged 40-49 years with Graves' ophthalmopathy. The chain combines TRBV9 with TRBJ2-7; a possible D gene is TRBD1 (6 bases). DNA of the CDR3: TGTGCCAGCAGCGAGGAGGAAGGACAGACCTACGAGCAGTACTTC. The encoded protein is CASSEEEGQTYEQYF.